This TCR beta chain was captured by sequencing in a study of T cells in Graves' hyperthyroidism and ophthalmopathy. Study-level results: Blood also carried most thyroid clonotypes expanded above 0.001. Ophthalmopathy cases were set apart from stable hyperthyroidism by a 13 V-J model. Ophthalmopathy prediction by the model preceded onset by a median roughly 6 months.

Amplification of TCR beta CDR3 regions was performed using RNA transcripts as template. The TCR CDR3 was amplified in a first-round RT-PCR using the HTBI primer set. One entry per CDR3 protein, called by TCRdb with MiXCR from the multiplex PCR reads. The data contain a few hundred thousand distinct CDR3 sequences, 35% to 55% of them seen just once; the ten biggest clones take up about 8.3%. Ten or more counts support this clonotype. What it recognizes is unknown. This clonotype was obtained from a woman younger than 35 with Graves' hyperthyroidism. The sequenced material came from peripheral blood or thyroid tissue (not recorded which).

The CDR3: CASRVTGELFF. The DNA for the CDR3 is TGTGCCAGCAGAGTTACCGGGGAGCTGTTTTTT. The genes are TRBV2 and TRBJ2-2; D gene unclear. V was cut by 6 bases and J by 5 bases, with 4 bases left in between. This CDR3 contains 11 residues. Per germline, CDR1 SNHLY and CDR2 FYNNEI.